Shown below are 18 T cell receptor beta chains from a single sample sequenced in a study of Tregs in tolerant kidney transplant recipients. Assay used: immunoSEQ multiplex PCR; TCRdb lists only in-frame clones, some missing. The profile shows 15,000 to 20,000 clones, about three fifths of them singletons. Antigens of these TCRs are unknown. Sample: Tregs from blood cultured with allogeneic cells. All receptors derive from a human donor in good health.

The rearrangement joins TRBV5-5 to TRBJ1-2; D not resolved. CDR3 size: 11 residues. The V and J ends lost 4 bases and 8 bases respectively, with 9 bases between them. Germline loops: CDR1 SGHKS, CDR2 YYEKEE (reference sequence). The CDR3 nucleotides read TGTGCCAGCAGCGTTGGCCGGGGCTACACCTTC. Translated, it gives CASSVGRGYTF.

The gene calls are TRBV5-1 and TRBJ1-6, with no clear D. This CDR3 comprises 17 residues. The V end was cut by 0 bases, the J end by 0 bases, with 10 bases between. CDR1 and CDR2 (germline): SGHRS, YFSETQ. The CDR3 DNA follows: TGCGCCAGCAGCTTGGAATACGTGAGCTCCTATAATTCACCCCTCCACTTT. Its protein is CASSLEYVSSYNSPLHF. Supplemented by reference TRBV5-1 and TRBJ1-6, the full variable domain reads KAGVTQTPRYLIKTRGQQVTLSCSPISGHRSVSWYQQTPGQGLQFLFEYFSETQRNKGNFPGRFSGRQFSNSRSEMNVSTLELGDSALYLCASSLEYVSSYNSPLHFGNGTRLTVT.

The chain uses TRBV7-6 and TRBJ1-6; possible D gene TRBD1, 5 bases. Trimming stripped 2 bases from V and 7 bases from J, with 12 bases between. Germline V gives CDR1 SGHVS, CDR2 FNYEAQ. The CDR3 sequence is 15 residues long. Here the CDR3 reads CASSLQGTWNSPLHF. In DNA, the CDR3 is TGTGCCAGCAGCTTACAGGGAACGTGGAATTCACCCCTCCACTTT.

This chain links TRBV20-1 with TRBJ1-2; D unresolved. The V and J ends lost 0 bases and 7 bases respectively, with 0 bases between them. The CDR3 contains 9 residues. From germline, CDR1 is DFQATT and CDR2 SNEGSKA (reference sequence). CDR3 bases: TGCAGTGCTAGAGATGGCTACACCTTC. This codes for CSARDGYTF.

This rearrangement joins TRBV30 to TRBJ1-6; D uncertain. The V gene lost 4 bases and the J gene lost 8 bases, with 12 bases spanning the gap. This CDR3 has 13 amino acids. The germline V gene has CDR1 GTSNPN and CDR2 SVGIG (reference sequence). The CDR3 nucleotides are TGTGCCTGGAAAAGTTCCCGGGATTCACCCCTCCACTTT. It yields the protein CAWKSSRDSPLHF.

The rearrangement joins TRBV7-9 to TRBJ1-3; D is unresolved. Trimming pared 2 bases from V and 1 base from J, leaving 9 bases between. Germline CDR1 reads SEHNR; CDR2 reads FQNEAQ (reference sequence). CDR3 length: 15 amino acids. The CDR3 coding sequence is TGTGCCAGCAGCTTAAGGACGGCTTCTGGAAACACCATATATTTT. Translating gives CASSLRTASGNTIYF.

In nucleotides, the CDR3 is TGTGCCAGTAGTATAGGCGCGACAGGAAGCGGGGAGCTGTTTTTT. The encoded protein is CASSIGATGSGELFF. This sequence joins TRBV19 and TRBJ2-2; D possibly corresponds to TRBD1 (6 bases). Per germline, CDR1 LNHDA and CDR2 SQIVND (reference sequence). Deletions cut 1 base from V and 7 bases from J, with 13 bases between. This CDR3 contains 15 residues.

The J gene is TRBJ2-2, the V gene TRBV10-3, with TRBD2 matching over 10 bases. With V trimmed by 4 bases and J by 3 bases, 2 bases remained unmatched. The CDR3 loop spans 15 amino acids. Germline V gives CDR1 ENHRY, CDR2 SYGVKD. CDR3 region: CAISGTSGDTGELFF. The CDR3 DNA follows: TGTGCCATCAGTGGTACTAGCGGGGACACCGGGGAGCTGTTTTTT.

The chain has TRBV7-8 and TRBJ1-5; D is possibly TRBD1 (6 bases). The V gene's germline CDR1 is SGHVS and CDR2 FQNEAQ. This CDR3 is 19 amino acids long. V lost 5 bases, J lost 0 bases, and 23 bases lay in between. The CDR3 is CASSVRGLGGADSNQPQHF. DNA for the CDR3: TGTGCCAGCAGCGTGCGGGGTCTCGGGGGCGCCGATAGCAATCAGCCCCAGCATTTT.

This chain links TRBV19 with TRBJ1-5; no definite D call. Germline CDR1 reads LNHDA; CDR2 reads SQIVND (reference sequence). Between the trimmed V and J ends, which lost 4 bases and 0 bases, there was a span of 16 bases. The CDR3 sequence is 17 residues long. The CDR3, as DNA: TGTGCCAGTAGTACCAGAGACAAACCTTATAGCAATCAGCCCCAGCATTTT. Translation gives CASSTRDKPYSNQPQHF.

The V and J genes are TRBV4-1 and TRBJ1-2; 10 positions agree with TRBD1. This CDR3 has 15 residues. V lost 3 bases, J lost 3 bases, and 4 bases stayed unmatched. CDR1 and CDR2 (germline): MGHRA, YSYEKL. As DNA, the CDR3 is TGCGCCAGCAGCCAGTCCGGGACAGGGGACTATGGCTACACCTTC. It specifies CASSQSGTGDYGYTF.

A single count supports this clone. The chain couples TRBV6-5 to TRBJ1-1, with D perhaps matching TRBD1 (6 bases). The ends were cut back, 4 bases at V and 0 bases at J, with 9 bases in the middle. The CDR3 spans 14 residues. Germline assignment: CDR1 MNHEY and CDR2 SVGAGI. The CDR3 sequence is CASSSGQVNTEAFF. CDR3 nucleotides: TGTGCCAGCAGTTCGGGACAAGTGAACACTGAAGCTTTCTTT.

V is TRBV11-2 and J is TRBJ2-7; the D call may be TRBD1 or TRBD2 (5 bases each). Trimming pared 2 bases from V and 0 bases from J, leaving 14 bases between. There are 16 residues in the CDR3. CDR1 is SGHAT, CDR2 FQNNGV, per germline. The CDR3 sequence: CASSLSPARGSYEQYF. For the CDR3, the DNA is TGTGCCAGCAGCTTAAGCCCGGCGAGGGGCTCCTACGAGCAGTACTTC.

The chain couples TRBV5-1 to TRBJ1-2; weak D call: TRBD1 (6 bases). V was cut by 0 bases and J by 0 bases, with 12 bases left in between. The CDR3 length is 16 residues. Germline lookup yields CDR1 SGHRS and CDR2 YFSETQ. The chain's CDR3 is CASSLAGGRANYGYTF. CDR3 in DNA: TGCGCCAGCAGCTTGGCCGGGGGCCGGGCTAACTATGGCTACACCTTC.

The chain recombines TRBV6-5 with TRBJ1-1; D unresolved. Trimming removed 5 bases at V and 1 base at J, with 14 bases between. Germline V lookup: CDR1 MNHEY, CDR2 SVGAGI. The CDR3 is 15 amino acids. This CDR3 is CASSLRGGGNTEAFF. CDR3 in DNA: TGTGCCAGCAGTCTCCGGGGAGGAGGGAACACTGAAGCTTTCTTT.

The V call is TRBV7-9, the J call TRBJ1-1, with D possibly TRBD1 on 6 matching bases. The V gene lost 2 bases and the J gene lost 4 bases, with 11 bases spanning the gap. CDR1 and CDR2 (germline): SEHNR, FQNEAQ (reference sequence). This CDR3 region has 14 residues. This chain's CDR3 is CASSLTGGFTEAFF. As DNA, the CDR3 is TGTGCCAGCAGCTTAACTGGGGGCTTCACTGAAGCTTTCTTT.

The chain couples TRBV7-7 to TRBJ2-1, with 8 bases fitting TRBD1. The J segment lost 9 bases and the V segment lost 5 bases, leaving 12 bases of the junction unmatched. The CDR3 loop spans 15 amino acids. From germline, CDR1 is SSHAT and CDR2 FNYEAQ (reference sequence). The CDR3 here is CASSRGTGVRGEQFF. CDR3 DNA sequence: TGTGCCAGCAGCCGAGGGACAGGAGTGAGGGGTGAGCAGTTCTTC.

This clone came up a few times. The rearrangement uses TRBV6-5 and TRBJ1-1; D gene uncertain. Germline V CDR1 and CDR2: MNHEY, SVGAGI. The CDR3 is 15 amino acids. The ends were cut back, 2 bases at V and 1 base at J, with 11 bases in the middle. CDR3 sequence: CASSYSRRANTEAFF. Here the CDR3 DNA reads TGTGCCAGCAGTTACAGCCGCCGAGCGAACACTGAAGCTTTCTTT.